One and the same sample provided the 2 T cell receptor beta chains below, sequenced in a study of vaccination effects on CD4 cells after COVID-19. These receptors lack a known antigen. Antigen-specific CD4+ T cells were expanded with viral peptide pools in the ViraFEST assay before sequencing. After roughly eleven days in culture, the CD4+ T cells were isolated. Vaccine recipients had no previous SARS-CoV-2 infection; their nucleocapsid antibodies were negative. Sequencing was performed with immunoSEQ multiplex PCR; in TCRdb, only in-frame clones are kept and a portion is missing. The sample has 50,000 to 60,000 clones; roughly 70% are singletons. Sequencing used CD4+ T cells from PBMCs cultured with SARS-CoV-2 spike peptides, obtained before COVID-19 vaccination. Receptors originate from a human donor who received a COVID-19 vaccine.

The V and J genes are TRBV7-2 and TRBJ1-1; D is perhaps TRBD1 (5 bases). In germline, CDR1 is SGHTA, CDR2 FQGNSA. Trimming pared 4 bases from V and 2 bases from J, leaving 11 bases between. CDR3 length: 14 amino acids. The CDR3 coding sequence is TGTGCCAGCAGCTCCGGGACCGTCAACACTGAAGCTTTCTTT. It codes for CASSSGTVNTEAFF.

Here the CDR3 DNA reads TGTGCCAGCAGCCCCCGATCCCCGAATGGCTATGGCTACACCTTC. It translates to CASSPRSPNGYGYTF. The chain is built from TRBV7-9 and TRBJ1-2; D is uncertain. The length of the CDR3 is 15 residues. V was cut by 5 bases and J by 4 bases, with 17 bases left in between. From germline, CDR1 is SEHNR and CDR2 FQNEAQ (reference sequence).